The sequence of this TCR beta chain was determined in a study of blood T cell repertoires in COVID-19. Overall study context: PBMCs, B-cell-depleted T cells, or T cells provided the cDNA or gDNA that made up the material.

Some clones are missing from TCRdb's copy, which holds only in-frame ones; the method was immunoSEQ multiplex PCR. The sample records fewer than 350,000 clones, 85% being singletons. Trimming stripped 2 bases from V and 12 bases from J, with 5 bases between. The CDR3 sequence is 11 residues long. The germline gives CDR1 SGHTA, CDR2 FQGNSA. The participants were between roughly 18 and 100 years old and came from 24 US areas. All exposed participants met a person with COVID-19 within 2 weeks before entering the study. The receptor was isolated from a woman younger than 45 who had been exposed to COVID-19. The sequenced material came from PBMCs or T cells enriched from blood (not recorded which). The genes are TRBV7-2 and TRBJ1-6; unclear D gene. DNA for the CDR3: TGTGCCAGCAGCTTATACGGACCCCTCCACTTT. It specifies CASSLYGPLHF. Using reference TRBV7-2 and TRBJ1-6 for the parts outside the CDR3, the full variable domain is GAGVSQSPSNKVTEKGKDVELRCDPISGHTALYWYRQSLGQGLEFLIYFQGNSAPDKSGLPSDRFSAERTGGSVSTLTIQRTQQEDSAVYLCASSLYGPLHFGNGTRLTVT.